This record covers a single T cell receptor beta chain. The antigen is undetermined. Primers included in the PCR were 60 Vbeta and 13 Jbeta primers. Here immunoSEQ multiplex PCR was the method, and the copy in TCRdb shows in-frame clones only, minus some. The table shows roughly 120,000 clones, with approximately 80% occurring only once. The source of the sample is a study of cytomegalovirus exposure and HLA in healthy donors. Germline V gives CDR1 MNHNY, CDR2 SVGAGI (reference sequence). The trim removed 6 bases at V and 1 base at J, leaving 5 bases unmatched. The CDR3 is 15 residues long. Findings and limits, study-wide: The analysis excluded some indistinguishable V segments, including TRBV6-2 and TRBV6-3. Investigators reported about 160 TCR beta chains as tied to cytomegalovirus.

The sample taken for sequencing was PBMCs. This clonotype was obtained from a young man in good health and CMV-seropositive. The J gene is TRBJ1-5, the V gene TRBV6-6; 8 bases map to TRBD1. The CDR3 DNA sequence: TGTGCCAGCAGCCTGGACAGGGAGAGCAATCAGCCCCAGCATTTT. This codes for CASSLDRESNQPQHF.